The source of this TCR beta chain is a study of blood T cell repertoires in COVID-19. Turning to the study itself: COVID-19 samples, acute and convalescent, were from the United States, Italy and Spain. T cells, B-cell-depleted T cells, or PBMCs provided the cDNA or gDNA that served as material.

CDR1 and CDR2 from the germline V gene are SNHLY and FYNNEI. With 4 bases removed from V and 8 bases from J, the gap between germline ends came to 11 bases. There are 12 residues in the CDR3. As handled by the study authors: Estimates of nucleated cell counts were drawn from the amplification of reference gene primers. Repertoires were generated with immunoSEQ multiplex PCR, while TCRdb's copy carries only in-frame clones and drops some. V, J and clone size reflect that table, while D and trimming were determined from the DNA. The data contain 350,000 to 450,000 clones, approximately 90% of them singletons. A Seattle source enrolled patients during active infection and followed them longitudinally. This clone was detected only once.

The rearrangement joins TRBV2 to TRBJ1-2; D is undetermined. The sequenced sample was peripheral blood. This clonotype was obtained from a woman between 40 and 55 years old with COVID-19, enrolled during active disease. The CDR3 loop reads CASSVSGDGYTF. The CDR3 region has the DNA TGTGCCAGCAGTGTGTCAGGTGACGGCTACACCTTC.